Listed below are T cell receptor beta chains from one sample, sequenced in a study of technical replicates of blood from a few donors. Here immunoSEQ multiplex PCR was the method, and the copy in TCRdb shows in-frame clones only, minus some. The profile shows 50,000 to 70,000 clones, 85% to 90% of them singletons. Sequenced material: PBMCs. The receptors were sampled from a human donor in good health. Some clones in this sample may be carry-over from other donors' samples. Each CDR3 is given with its conserved first and last residue. Fields, in order: clone size, J gene, V gene, D gene, CDR3 protein, CDR3 DNA. The D gene is left open where the match is weak. Size is omitted from some rows. Given values are once, few, many or a class for expanded clones.

clone size: few; J gene: TRBJ2-2; V gene: TRBV7-6; D gene: TRBD2; CDR3 protein: CASSPRGSGGSNTGELFF; CDR3 DNA: TGTGCCAGCAGCCCCCGGGGTAGCGGGGGTAGCAACACCGGGGAGCTGTTTTTT
clone size: -; J gene: TRBJ2-1; V gene: TRBV19; D gene: TRBD2; CDR3 protein: CASSMFREVPYNEQFF; CDR3 DNA: TGTGCCAGTAGTATGTTCCGGGAGGTCCCCTACAATGAGCAGTTCTTC
clone size: few; J gene: TRBJ2-1; V gene: TRBV5-1; D gene: TRBD2; CDR3 protein: CASSWGGGYNEQFF; CDR3 DNA: TGCGCCAGCAGCTGGGGCGGGGGGTACAATGAGCAGTTCTTC
clone size: -; J gene: TRBJ2-1; V gene: TRBV4-3; D gene: TRBD1; CDR3 protein: CASSQGQSSYNEQFF; CDR3 DNA: TGCGCCAGCAGCCAGGGACAGAGCTCCTACAATGAGCAGTTCTTC
clone size: -; J gene: TRBJ2-3; V gene: TRBV5-4; D gene: -; CDR3 protein: CASSSGGRSTDTQYF; CDR3 DNA: TGTGCCAGCAGCTCCGGGGGGCGGAGCACAGATACGCAGTATTTT
clone size: -; J gene: TRBJ1-1; V gene: TRBV7-9; D gene: -; CDR3 protein: CASSSPGEAFF; CDR3 DNA: TGTGCCAGCAGCTCCCCGGGGGAAGCTTTCTTT
clone size: -; J gene: TRBJ1-1; V gene: TRBV5-1; D gene: -; CDR3 protein: CASFLSMGASEAFF; CDR3 DNA: TGCGCCAGCTTCCTTTCGATGGGGGCTTCTGAAGCTTTCTTT
clone size: -; J gene: TRBJ1-1; V gene: TRBV7-8; D gene: TRBD1; CDR3 protein: CASSTDRENTEAFF; CDR3 DNA: TGTGCCAGCAGCACCGACAGGGAGAACACTGAAGCTTTCTTT
clone size: few; J gene: TRBJ1-6; V gene: TRBV14; D gene: TRBD1; CDR3 protein: CASSLDRGSPLHF; CDR3 DNA: TGTGCCAGCAGCCTGGACAGGGGCTCACCCCTCCACTTT
clone size: -; J gene: TRBJ1-1; V gene: TRBV10-1; D gene: -; CDR3 protein: CANPTGSTEAFF; CDR3 DNA: TGCGCCAACCCGACAGGTTCCACTGAAGCTTTCTTT
clone size: -; J gene: TRBJ2-4; V gene: TRBV30; D gene: -; CDR3 protein: CAWSVPPSASPAKNIQYF; CDR3 DNA: TGTGCCTGGAGTGTACCACCTAGCGCCTCGCCAGCCAAAAACATTCAGTACTTC
clone size: -; J gene: TRBJ1-2; V gene: TRBV27; D gene: -; CDR3 protein: CASSLAPGGGYTF; CDR3 DNA: TGTGCCAGCAGTTTGGCCCCCGGGGGTGGCTACACCTTC
clone size: -; J gene: TRBJ1-2; V gene: TRBV5-1; D gene: TRBD1; CDR3 protein: CASSSAGGNYGYTF; CDR3 DNA: TGCGCCAGCAGCTCCGCAGGGGGGAACTATGGCTACACCTTC
clone size: -; J gene: TRBJ2-7; V gene: TRBV11-2; D gene: -; CDR3 protein: CASSLDRGYEQYF; CDR3 DNA: TGTGCCAGCAGCTTAGATCGAGGGTACGAGCAGTACTTC
clone size: many; J gene: TRBJ2-7; V gene: TRBV19; D gene: TRBD1; CDR3 protein: CASSRTGGTLEQYF; CDR3 DNA: TGTGCCAGTAGTCGGACAGGGGGAACATTGGAGCAGTACTTC
clone size: -; J gene: TRBJ1-2; V gene: TRBV9; D gene: -; CDR3 protein: CASSPRSGSGYTF; CDR3 DNA: TGTGCCAGCAGCCCCCGTTCCGGGAGTGGCTACACCTTC
clone size: once; J gene: TRBJ1-4; V gene: TRBV5-1; D gene: -; CDR3 protein: CASSLGQVGGAGGEKLFF; CDR3 DNA: TGCGCCAGCAGCTTGGGACAGGTTGGTGGAGCAGGTGGTGAAAAACTGTTTTTT
clone size: -; J gene: TRBJ1-5; V gene: TRBV5-6; D gene: TRBD1; CDR3 protein: CASSRTGRDQPQHF; CDR3 DNA: TGTGCCAGCAGCCGGACAGGGAGGGATCAGCCCCAGCATTTT
clone size: -; J gene: TRBJ2-1; V gene: TRBV18; D gene: -; CDR3 protein: CASSPDSGSGNEQFF; CDR3 DNA: TGTGCCAGCTCACCCGATAGCGGAAGCGGCAATGAGCAGTTCTTC
clone size: few; J gene: TRBJ1-1; V gene: TRBV29-1; D gene: -; CDR3 protein: CSADKLNTEAFF; CDR3 DNA: TGCAGCGCCGACAAACTCAACACTGAAGCTTTCTTT
clone size: -; J gene: TRBJ1-5; V gene: TRBV4-2; D gene: TRBD1; CDR3 protein: CASSQGDRGDGQPQHF; CDR3 DNA: TGTGCCAGCAGCCAAGGTGACAGGGGCGATGGTCAGCCCCAGCATTTT
clone size: -; J gene: TRBJ2-2; V gene: TRBV5-4; D gene: TRBD1; CDR3 protein: CASSSGTGVTSTGELFF; CDR3 DNA: TGTGCCAGCAGCTCCGGGACAGGGGTCACGAGCACCGGGGAGCTGTTTTTT
clone size: -; J gene: TRBJ2-2; V gene: TRBV5-1; D gene: -; CDR3 protein: CASSLAGLNTGELFF; CDR3 DNA: TGCGCCAGCAGCCTGGCAGGGTTGAACACCGGGGAGCTGTTTTTT
clone size: once; J gene: TRBJ1-2; V gene: TRBV6-5; D gene: -; CDR3 protein: CASSLGPGANYGYTF; CDR3 DNA: TGTGCCAGCAGTTTGGGCCCGGGAGCTAACTATGGCTACACCTTC
clone size: -; J gene: TRBJ2-7; V gene: TRBV30; D gene: -; CDR3 protein: CAWSGRVEQYF; CDR3 DNA: TGTGCCTGGAGTGGCAGGGTTGAGCAGTACTTC
clone size: -; J gene: TRBJ1-2; V gene: TRBV4-3; D gene: TRBD1; CDR3 protein: CASSPLGQGAIYGYTF; CDR3 DNA: TGCGCCAGCAGCCCTCTGGGGCAGGGGGCTATCTATGGCTACACCTTC
clone size: -; J gene: TRBJ2-1; V gene: TRBV30; D gene: -; CDR3 protein: CAWSVPPQRPEQFF; CDR3 DNA: TGTGCCTGGAGTGTACCACCGCAGCGCCCGGAGCAGTTCTTC
clone size: -; J gene: TRBJ2-1; V gene: TRBV5-1; D gene: TRBD2; CDR3 protein: CASSPRTSGSLSYNEQFF; CDR3 DNA: TGCGCCAGCAGCCCCCGGACTAGCGGGAGTCTCTCCTACAATGAGCAGTTCTTC
clone size: -; J gene: TRBJ2-3; V gene: TRBV29-1; D gene: -; CDR3 protein: CSAVGGLTDTQYF; CDR3 DNA: TGCAGCGCGGTAGGCGGACTCACAGATACGCAGTATTTT
clone size: -; J gene: TRBJ1-5; V gene: TRBV7-2; D gene: -; CDR3 protein: CASSLESDPRGQPQHF; CDR3 DNA: TGTGCCAGCAGCTTAGAATCAGACCCTAGGGGCCAGCCCCAGCATTTT
clone size: -; J gene: TRBJ2-7; V gene: TRBV5-6; D gene: -; CDR3 protein: CASSYTGSSYEQYF; CDR3 DNA: TGTGCCAGCAGCTATACAGGGTCTTCCTACGAGCAGTACTTC
clone size: once; J gene: TRBJ2-2; V gene: TRBV19; D gene: TRBD2; CDR3 protein: CASSILAGANTGELFF; CDR3 DNA: TGTGCCAGTAGTATTCTAGCGGGAGCTAACACCGGGGAGCTGTTTTTT
clone size: -; J gene: TRBJ2-5; V gene: TRBV12-2; D gene: -; CDR3 protein: CASRFRRGGKETQYF; CDR3 DNA: TGTGCAAGTCGCTTCAGAAGGGGAGGAAAAGAGACCCAGTACTTC
clone size: -; J gene: TRBJ1-1; V gene: TRBV11-2; D gene: TRBD1; CDR3 protein: CASSSYRGKGTEAFF; CDR3 DNA: TGTGCCAGCAGTTCGTACAGGGGGAAGGGCACTGAAGCTTTCTTT
clone size: -; J gene: TRBJ2-1; V gene: TRBV5-4; D gene: TRBD2; CDR3 protein: CASSFDSGSYLEQFF; CDR3 DNA: TGTGCCAGCAGCTTTGATAGCGGGAGTTACCTTGAGCAGTTCTTC
clone size: -; J gene: TRBJ2-7; V gene: TRBV5-4; D gene: -; CDR3 protein: CASSARNEQYF; CDR3 DNA: TGTGCCAGCAGCGCCAGAAACGAGCAGTACTTC
clone size: -; J gene: TRBJ1-4; V gene: TRBV4-1; D gene: -; CDR3 protein: CASSPTGFDEKLFF; CDR3 DNA: TGCGCCAGCAGCCCGACGGGATTCGATGAAAAACTGTTTTTT
clone size: -; J gene: TRBJ2-3; V gene: TRBV4-3; D gene: TRBD2; CDR3 protein: CASSQDGGGPGDTQYF; CDR3 DNA: TGCGCCAGCAGCCAAGACGGGGGGGGGCCAGGCGATACGCAGTATTTT
clone size: -; J gene: TRBJ2-7; V gene: TRBV30; D gene: TRBD1; CDR3 protein: CACSGTADFF; CDR3 DNA: TGTGCCTGTTCCGGGACAGCGGACTTCTTC
clone size: -; J gene: TRBJ1-6; V gene: TRBV4-3; D gene: TRBD1; CDR3 protein: CASSQMTGENSPLHF; CDR3 DNA: TGCGCCAGCAGCCAGATGACAGGGGAAAATTCACCCCTCCACTTT
clone size: -; J gene: TRBJ1-5; V gene: TRBV6-6; D gene: -; CDR3 protein: CAATQGRDNQPQHF; CDR3 DNA: TGTGCCGCTACCCAGGGGCGAGACAATCAGCCCCAGCATTTT
clone size: -; J gene: TRBJ1-1; V gene: TRBV2; D gene: -; CDR3 protein: CASETGGILSEAFF; CDR3 DNA: TGTGCCAGCGAAACGGGAGGGATTCTGTCTGAAGCTTTCTTT